Below, one T cell receptor (beta chain) is given with its context. Per the germline V gene, CDR1 is DFQATT and CDR2 is SNEGSKA (reference sequence). CDR3 length: 15 residues. J gave up 7 bases and V 1 base, and 3 bases lay outside the gene matches. These data come from a study of blood T cells in healthy people across ages. A second about 6 to 12 cycle PCR used barcoded and J-beta primers. TCRdb processed the 5' RACE reads anew with MiXCR; each CDR3 protein has one entry. The sample contains about 1.8 million distinct CDR3 sequences, 40% to 55% of which appear only once. Peripheral blood was drawn, about 9.7 milliliters per donor.

The rearrangement links TRBV20-1 to TRBJ2-3; 15 bases align to TRBD2. What was sequenced was blood. The clonotype comes from a woman between 40 and 55 years old in good health. The CDR3 DNA is TGCAGTGCTAGAGCCGGACTAGCGGGGGGGAATACGCAGTATTTT. It encodes CSARAGLAGGNTQYF.